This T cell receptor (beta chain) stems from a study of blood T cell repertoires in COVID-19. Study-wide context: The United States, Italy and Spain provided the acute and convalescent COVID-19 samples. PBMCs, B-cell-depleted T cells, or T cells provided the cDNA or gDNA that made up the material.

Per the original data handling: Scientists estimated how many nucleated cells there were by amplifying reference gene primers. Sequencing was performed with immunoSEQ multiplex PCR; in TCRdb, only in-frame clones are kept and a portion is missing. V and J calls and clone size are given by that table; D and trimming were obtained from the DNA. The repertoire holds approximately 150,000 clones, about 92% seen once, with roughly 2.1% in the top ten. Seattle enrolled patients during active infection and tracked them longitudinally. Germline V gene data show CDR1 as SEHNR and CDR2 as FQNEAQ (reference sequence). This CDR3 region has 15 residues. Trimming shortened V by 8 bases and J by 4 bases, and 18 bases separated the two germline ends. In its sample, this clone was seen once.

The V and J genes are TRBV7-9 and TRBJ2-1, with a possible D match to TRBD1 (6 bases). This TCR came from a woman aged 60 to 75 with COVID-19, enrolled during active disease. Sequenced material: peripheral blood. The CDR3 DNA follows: TGTGCCAGCGGATGGACAGAAGTCCTATACAATGAGCAGTTCTTC. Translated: CASGWTEVLYNEQFF.